The rows below give T cell receptor beta chains drawn from one sample of a study of T cell responses to AZD1222 COVID-19 vaccine. Data came from immunoSEQ multiplex PCR; TCRdb stores just in-frame clones and leaves some out. The data contain more than 95,000 clones, 85% to 90% of them singletons. The sequenced sample was peripheral blood, obtained 28 days after the second AZD1222 dose. These receptors were obtained from an adult who received the AZD1222 COVID-19 vaccine. CDR3s leave out the opening cysteine and the closing phenylalanine or tryptophan.

TRBJ2-1 | TRBV7-6 | ASSSGTSGYLSSYNEQF
TRBJ1-4 | TRBV6-5 | ASKDTGWNEKLF
TRBJ1-2 | TRBV2 | ASSELRVNYGYT
TRBJ2-7 | TRBV7-3 | ASSTKGLAEEQY
TRBJ2-7 | TRBV28 | ASSLRGLLYEQY
TRBJ2-1 | TRBV28 | ASSLSVTGRNEQF
TRBJ2-2 | TRBV19 | ASRASETGELF
TRBJ1-5 | TRBV6-1 | ASSEGEPQH
TRBJ2-1 | TRBV24-1 | ATSDRGRQGPYNEQF
TRBJ2-7 | TRBV27 | ASSPLTVPYEQY